Listed here are 10 T cell receptor beta chains from one sample, sequenced in a study of cytomegalovirus exposure and HLA in healthy donors. 60 Vbeta and 13 Jbeta primers were used in PCR. Method: immunoSEQ multiplex PCR; TCRdb's copy keeps in-frame clones and lacks some. Seen here are around 110,000 clones, around three quarters observed once, and the top ten hold 3.5% to 4.5%. Material: PBMCs. Every receptor here comes from a man aged 30 to 45 in good health and CMV-seropositive.

The genes are TRBV6-1 and TRBJ2-5, with a possible D match to TRBD2 (5 bases). The CDR3 sequence is 14 residues long. The germline CDR1 and CDR2 sequences are MNHNS and SASEGT. Trimming stripped 1 base from V and 5 bases from J, with 11 bases between. The CDR3 is CASSEGGGWETQYF. CDR3 in DNA: TGTGCCAGCAGTGAAGGTGGAGGCTGGGAGACCCAGTACTTC.

Here the CDR3 DNA reads TGTGCCAGCTCTGAAACAGGGCACGGGGAGTTCTTC. This encodes CASSETGHGEFF. The chain carries TRBV6-6 and TRBJ2-1, with D possibly matching TRBD1 (6 bases). CDR1 MNHNY and CDR2 SVGAGI come from the germline V gene (reference sequence). The CDR3 is 12 residues long. Trimming removed 8 bases at V and 14 bases at J, with 19 bases between.

The rearrangement joins TRBV5-4 to TRBJ2-5; 8 positions agree with TRBD1. This CDR3 comprises 14 residues. Germline V gene data show CDR1 as SGHNT and CDR2 as YYREEE (reference sequence). J lost 5 bases, V lost 4 bases, and 7 bases had no gene match. CDR3 sequence (DNA): TGTGCCAGCAGCCCACAGGGGGTCGGGGAGACCCAGTACTTC. This encodes CASSPQGVGETQYF.

This clone was recorded once. The chain is built from TRBV10-3 and TRBJ1-4; possibly TRBD1 for D (5 bases). V lost 6 bases to trimming and J lost 8 bases, with 10 bases between them. Germline CDR1 and CDR2: ENHRY and SYGVKD. The CDR3 covers 12 residues. CDR3: CAISGGSEKLFF. DNA for the CDR3: TGTGCCATCAGCGGGGGGAGCGAAAAACTGTTTTTT.

This chain uses TRBV18 with TRBJ2-5, with 8 nucleotides matching TRBD2. Near its end, the DNA agrees better with TRBJ2-7, so the J call may be wrong. The CDR3 loop spans 15 amino acids. Germline loops: CDR1 KGHSH, CDR2 LQKENI. CDR3 residues: CASSNIAGPAYEQYF. CDR3 DNA: TGTGCCAGCTCAAACATAGCGGGACCCGCCTACGAGCAGTACTTC.

This rearrangement joins TRBV30 to TRBJ1-2, with D possibly TRBD1 on 5 matching bases. The CDR3 loop spans 14 amino acids. V lost 3 bases, J lost 4 bases, and 15 bases lay in between. CDR1 is GTSNPN and CDR2 is SVGIG in the germline V gene (reference sequence). The CDR3 sequence is CAWRVTERGYGYTF. The CDR3 region has the DNA TGTGCCTGGAGAGTAACGGAAAGGGGCTATGGCTACACCTTC.

V gene TRBV2 combines with J gene TRBJ2-2, with a weak D call TRBD2 (6 bases). Germline CDR1 is SNHLY and CDR2 is FYNNEI. The germline V and J ends were trimmed by 8 bases and 5 bases, with 15 bases remaining between them. CDR3 length equals 14 residues. CDR3 nucleotide sequence: TGTGCCAGCCTACTAGAGGCGGGAACCGGGGAGCTGTTTTTT. This gives the protein CASLLEAGTGELFF.

This chain links TRBV11-3 with TRBJ2-3, with TRBD2 as a possible D gene (5 bases). Trimming took 1 base from V and 4 from J, leaving 18 bases between them. Germline lookup yields CDR1 SGHNT and CDR2 YENEEA. The CDR3 is 17 amino acids. DNA of the CDR3: TGTGCCAGCAGCTTAGGTGTCCGGGGTCGGTGGGCAGATACGCAGTATTTT. Translating gives CASSLGVRGRWADTQYF.

The gene calls are TRBV6-6 and TRBJ1-6, with a possible D match to TRBD1 (6 bases). The CDR3 contains 15 residues. The germline V gene has CDR1 MNHNY and CDR2 SVGAGI (reference sequence). V gave up 11 bases and J gave up 7 bases, with 21 bases separating them. CDR3 DNA sequence: TGTGCCGGAAGACAGGACCCCTATTGGAATTCACCCCTCCACTTT. Protein: CAGRQDPYWNSPLHF.

The chain joins TRBV19 to TRBJ1-5; D unclear. Deletions cut 5 bases from V and 4 bases from J, with 15 bases between. Germline V gene lookup returns CDR1 LNHDA and CDR2 SQIVND (reference sequence). The CDR3 length is 15 residues. The CDR3 reads CASSLLDGVNQPQHF. The CDR3, as DNA: TGTGCCAGTAGTCTGTTAGACGGAGTAAATCAGCCCCAGCATTTT.